This TCR beta chain was sequenced during a study of T cells after somatic rescue of genetic block. TCRdb's table, derived via immunoSEQ multiplex PCR, lists solely in-frame clones and lacks some. In the table there are approximately 11,000 clones, approximately 72% of which are singletons. The germline V and J ends were trimmed by 3 bases and 1 base, with 16 bases remaining between them. CDR3 length: 16 amino acids. The germline V gene has CDR1 KGHSH and CDR2 LQKENI. Sequencing input: peripheral blood mononuclear cells (PBMCs). The V and J genes are TRBV18 and TRBJ2-7; D remains unclear. The sequence was collected from a boy aged 5 to 17. The CDR3 bases are TGTGCCAGCTCACCCAACTTTCGGGCTCCATCCTACGAGCAGTACTTC. Encoded protein: CASSPNFRAPSYEQYF.